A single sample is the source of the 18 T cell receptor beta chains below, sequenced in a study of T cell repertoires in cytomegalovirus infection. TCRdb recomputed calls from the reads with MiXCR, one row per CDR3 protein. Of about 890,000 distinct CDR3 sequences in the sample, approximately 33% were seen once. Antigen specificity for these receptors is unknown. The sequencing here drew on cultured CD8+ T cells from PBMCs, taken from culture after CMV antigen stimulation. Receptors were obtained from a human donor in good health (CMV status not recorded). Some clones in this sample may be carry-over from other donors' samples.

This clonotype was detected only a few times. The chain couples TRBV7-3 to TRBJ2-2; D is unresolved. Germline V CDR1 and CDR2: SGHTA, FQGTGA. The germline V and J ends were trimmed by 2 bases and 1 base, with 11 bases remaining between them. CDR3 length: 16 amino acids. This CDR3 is CASSLDPRQNTGELFF. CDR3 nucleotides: TGTGCCAGCAGCTTAGACCCGAGACAGAACACCGGGGAGCTGTTTTTT. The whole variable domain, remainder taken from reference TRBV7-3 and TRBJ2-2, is GAGVSQTPSNKVTEKGKYVELRCDPISGHTALYWYRQSLGQGPEFLIYFQGTGAADDSGLPNDRFFAVRPEGSVSTLKIQRTERGDSAVYLCASSLDPRQNTGELFFGEGSRLTVL.

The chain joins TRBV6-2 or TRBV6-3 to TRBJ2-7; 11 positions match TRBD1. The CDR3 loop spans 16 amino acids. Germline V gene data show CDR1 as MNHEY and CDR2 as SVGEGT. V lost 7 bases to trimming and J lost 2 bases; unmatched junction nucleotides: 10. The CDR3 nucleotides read TGTGCCAGCAACCCCGGGACAGGGGGGATTCCCTACGAGCAGTACGTC. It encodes CASNPGTGGIPYEQYV.

CDR3 region: CASSSTGSVNQPQHF. DNA for the CDR3: TGTGCCAGCAGTTCAACAGGGTCCGTCAATCAGCCCCAGCATTTT. This chain joins TRBV6-5 and TRBJ1-5; maybe TRBD1 (6 bases). Trimming pared 4 bases from V and 3 bases from J, leaving 13 bases between. Germline lookup yields CDR1 MNHEY and CDR2 SVGAGI. This CDR3 has 15 residues.

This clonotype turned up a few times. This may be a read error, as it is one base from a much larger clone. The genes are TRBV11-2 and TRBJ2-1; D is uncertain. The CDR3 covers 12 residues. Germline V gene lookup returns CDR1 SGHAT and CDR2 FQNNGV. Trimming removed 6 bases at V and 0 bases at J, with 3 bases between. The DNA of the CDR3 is TGTGCCAGCAGATACTCCTACAATGAGCAGTTCTTC. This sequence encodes CASRYSYNEQFF.

CDR3 DNA: TGTGCCAGTAGTGTACAGGGAGTACTAACCCTAGGGGACAATGAGCAGTTCTTC. This sequence encodes CASSVQGVLTLGDNEQFF. The rearrangement uses TRBV19 and TRBJ2-1; D might be TRBD1 (6 bases). CDR3 size: 18 residues. Germline-derived CDR1 and CDR2 are LNHDA and SQIVND (reference sequence). V was pared by 5 bases and J by 5 bases, with 25 bases between.

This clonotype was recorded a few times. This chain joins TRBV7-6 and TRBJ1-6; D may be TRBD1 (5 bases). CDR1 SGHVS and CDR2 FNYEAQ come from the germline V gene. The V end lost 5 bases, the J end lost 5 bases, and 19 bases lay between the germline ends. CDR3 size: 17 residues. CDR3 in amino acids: CASSPGHIANNNSPLHF. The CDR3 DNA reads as TGTGCCAGCAGCCCCGGACATATCGCAAACAATAATTCACCCCTCCACTTT.

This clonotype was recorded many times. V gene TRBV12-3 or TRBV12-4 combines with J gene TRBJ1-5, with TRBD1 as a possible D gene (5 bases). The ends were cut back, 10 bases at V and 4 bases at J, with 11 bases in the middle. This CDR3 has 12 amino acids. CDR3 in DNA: TGTGCCACAGGCCAGGGTAATCAGCCCCAGCATTTT. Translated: CATGQGNQPQHF.

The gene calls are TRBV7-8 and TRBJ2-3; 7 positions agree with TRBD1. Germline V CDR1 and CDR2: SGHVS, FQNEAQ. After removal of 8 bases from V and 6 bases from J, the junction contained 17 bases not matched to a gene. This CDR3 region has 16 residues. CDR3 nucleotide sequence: TGTGCCAGCCTAAACCTACCGACAGGGCCCGGCGATACGCAGTATTTT. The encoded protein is CASLNLPTGPGDTQYF.

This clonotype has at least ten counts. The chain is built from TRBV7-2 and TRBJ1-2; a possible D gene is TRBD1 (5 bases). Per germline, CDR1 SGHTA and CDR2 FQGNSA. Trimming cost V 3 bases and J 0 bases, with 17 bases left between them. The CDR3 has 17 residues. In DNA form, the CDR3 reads TGTGCCAGCAGCTTCGGGCCCGCAGGGACTTCTAACTATGGCTACACCTTC. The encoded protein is CASSFGPAGTSNYGYTF.

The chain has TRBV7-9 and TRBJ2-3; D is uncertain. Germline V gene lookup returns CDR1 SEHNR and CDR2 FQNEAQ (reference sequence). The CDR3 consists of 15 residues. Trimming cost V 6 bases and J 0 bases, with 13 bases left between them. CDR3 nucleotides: TGTGCCAGCAGTCCCGTGGGCACCAGCACAGATACGCAGTATTTT. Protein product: CASSPVGTSTDTQYF.

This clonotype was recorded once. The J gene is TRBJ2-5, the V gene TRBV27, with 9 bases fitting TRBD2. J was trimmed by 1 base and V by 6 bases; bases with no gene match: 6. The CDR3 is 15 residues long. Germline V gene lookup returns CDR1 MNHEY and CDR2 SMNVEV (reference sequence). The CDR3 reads CASSPRRGGQETQYF. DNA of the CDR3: TGTGCCAGCAGCCCGCGGCGGGGGGGCCAAGAGACCCAGTACTTC.

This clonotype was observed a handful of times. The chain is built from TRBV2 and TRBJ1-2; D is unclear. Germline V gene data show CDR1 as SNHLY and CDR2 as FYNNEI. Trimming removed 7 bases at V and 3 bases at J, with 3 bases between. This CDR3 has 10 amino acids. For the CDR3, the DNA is TGTGCCAGCAAGGACTATGGCTACACCTTC. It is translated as CASKDYGYTF.

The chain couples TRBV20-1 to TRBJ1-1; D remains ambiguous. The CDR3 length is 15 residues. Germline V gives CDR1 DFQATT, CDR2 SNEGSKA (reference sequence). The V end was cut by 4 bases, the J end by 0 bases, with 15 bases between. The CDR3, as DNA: TGCAGTGCTAACCCCGGTGGGGTTGTGAACACTGAAGCTTTCTTT. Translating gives CSANPGGVVNTEAFF.

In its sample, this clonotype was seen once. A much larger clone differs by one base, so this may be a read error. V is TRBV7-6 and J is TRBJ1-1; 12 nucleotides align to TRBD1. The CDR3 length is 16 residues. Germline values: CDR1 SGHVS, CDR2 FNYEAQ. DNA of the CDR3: TGTGTCAGCAGCCAGGGACAGGGGGCGCGAAAGGCTGAAGCTTTCTTT. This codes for CVSSQGQGARKAEAFF.

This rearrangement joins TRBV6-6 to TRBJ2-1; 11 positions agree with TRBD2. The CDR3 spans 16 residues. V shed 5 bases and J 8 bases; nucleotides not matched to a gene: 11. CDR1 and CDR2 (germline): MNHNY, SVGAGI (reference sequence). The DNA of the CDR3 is TGTGCCAGCAGTCCAATAGCGGGGGGGCCCGTCGATGAGCAGTTCTTC. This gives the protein CASSPIAGGPVDEQFF.

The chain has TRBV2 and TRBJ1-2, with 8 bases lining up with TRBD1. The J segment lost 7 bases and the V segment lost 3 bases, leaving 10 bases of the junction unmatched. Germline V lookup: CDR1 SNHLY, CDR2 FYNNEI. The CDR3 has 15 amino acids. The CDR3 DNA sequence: TGTGCCAGCAGTGATATCGCAGGGGGCATGGCTGGCTACACCTTC. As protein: CASSDIAGGMAGYTF.

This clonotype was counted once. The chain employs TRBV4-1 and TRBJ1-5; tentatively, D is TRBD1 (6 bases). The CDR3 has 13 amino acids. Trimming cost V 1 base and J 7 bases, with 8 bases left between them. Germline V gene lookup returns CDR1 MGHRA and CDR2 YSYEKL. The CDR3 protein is CASSQGTVQPQHF. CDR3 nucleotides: TGCGCCAGCAGCCAAGGGACAGTACAGCCCCAGCATTTT.

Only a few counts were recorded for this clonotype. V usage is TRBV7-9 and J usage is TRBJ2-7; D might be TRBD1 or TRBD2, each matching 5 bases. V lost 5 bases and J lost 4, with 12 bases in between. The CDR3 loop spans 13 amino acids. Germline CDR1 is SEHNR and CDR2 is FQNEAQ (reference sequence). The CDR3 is CASSPGAKYEQYV. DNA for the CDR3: TGTGCCAGCAGCCCCGGGGCCAAATACGAGCAGTACGTC.